Reported below is one T cell receptor beta chain. The CDR3 consists of 16 residues. Germline values: CDR1 LGHNT, CDR2 FRNRAP. The J segment lost 4 bases and the V segment lost 1 base, leaving 9 bases of the junction unmatched. The sample comes from a study of blood T cell repertoires in COVID-19. About the study: Researchers got acute and convalescent COVID-19 samples from the United States, Italy and Spain.

Clones were read by immunoSEQ multiplex PCR, and TCRdb kept only the in-frame ones, dropping some. The data hold under 300,000 clones, with roughly nine tenths observed a single time. This receptor was taken from a man between 60 and 75 years old with acute or convalescent COVID-19. The chain couples TRBV12-5 to TRBJ1-1; 7 nucleotides match TRBD1. Sequenced material: peripheral blood. The CDR3 is CASGLGRQGRGTEAFF. Written as DNA, the CDR3 is TGTGCTAGTGGTTTGGGCCGACAGGGAAGAGGCACTGAAGCTTTCTTT.